This passage covers 5 T cell receptor beta chains from one sample sequenced in a study of cytomegalovirus exposure and HLA in healthy donors. PCR primers comprised 60 Vbeta and 13 Jbeta primers. Some clones are missing from TCRdb's copy, which holds only in-frame ones; the method was immunoSEQ multiplex PCR. Altogether some 130,000 clones are present, 84% being singletons, with the ten largest covering less than 3%. The sequenced sample was PBMCs. These receptors were obtained from a man aged 50 or older in good health and CMV-seronegative.

This clone turned up a few times. The chain joins TRBV19 to TRBJ1-6, with D perhaps TRBD1 (5 bases). In germline, CDR1 is LNHDA, CDR2 SQIVND (reference sequence). V was shortened by 3 bases and J by 8 bases, with 14 bases between the two germline ends. CDR3 length: 15 residues. CDR3 coding DNA: TGTGCCAGTAGTATCGGCGACAGCCGCCATTCACCCCTCCACTTT. Its protein is CASSIGDSRHSPLHF. The full variable domain, rest sourced from reference TRBV19 and TRBJ1-6, is DGGITQSPKYLFRKEGQNVTLSCEQNLNHDAMYWYRQDPGQGLRLIYYSQIVNDFQKGDIAEGYSVSREKKESFPLTVTSAQKNPTAFYLCASSIGDSRHSPLHFGNGTRLTVT.

By share, this clone ranks as medium-sized. This chain links TRBV30 with TRBJ1-1; 8 nucleotides line up with TRBD1. V was clipped by 3 bases and J by 3 bases; unmatched bases: 0. This CDR3 comprises 12 residues. Germline V gene lookup returns CDR1 GTSNPN and CDR2 SVGIG (reference sequence). CDR3 protein: CAWRDRDTEAFF. The CDR3 DNA reads TGTGCCTGGAGGGACAGGGACACTGAAGCTTTCTTT.

The V call is TRBV5-1, the J call TRBJ2-7; D might be TRBD1 (5 bases). CDR3 length: 13 residues. V lost 0 bases and J 2 bases, leaving 6 bases between the germline ends. Per germline, CDR1 SGHRS and CDR2 YFSETQ. CDR3 region: CASSLEGTYEQYF. The DNA of the CDR3 is TGCGCCAGCAGCTTGGAGGGGACCTACGAGCAGTACTTC.

The rearrangement uses TRBV7-2 and TRBJ1-6; possibly TRBD1 for D (5 bases). Germline V gives CDR1 SGHTA, CDR2 FQGNSA. Between the trimmed V and J ends, which lost 5 bases and 5 bases, there was a span of 13 bases. The CDR3 is 15 residues long. The CDR3 here is CASSVRVGDNSPLHF. The CDR3 DNA is TGTGCCAGCAGCGTCAGGGTAGGAGATAATTCACCCCTCCACTTT.

V gene TRBV5-4 combines with J gene TRBJ2-3; TRBD2 matches at 7 bases. The CDR3 contains 15 residues. With 5 bases clipped from V and 3 bases from J, the junction kept 9 bases outside the gene matches. CDR1 is SGHNT, CDR2 YYREEE, per germline (reference sequence). In DNA form, the CDR3 reads TGTGCCAGCAGATTAAAGCGGGGATCGACAGATACGCAGTATTTT. Its protein is CASRLKRGSTDTQYF.